Sequencing of this T cell receptor (beta chain) was carried out in a study of beta chain features in type 1 diabetes. As to this clone: Its antigen is unidentified.

Whole-study results and caveats: TCRB CDR3s from Type 1 diabetes patients were moderately but significantly shorter in all four CD4+ subsets.

Expressed TCRB transcripts were sequenced because the isolated RNA had all been reverse transcribed beforehand. This table comes from immunoSEQ multiplex PCR, and its TCRdb copy is limited to in-frame clones, with some not included. The repertoire holds about 280,000 clones, around 16% seen once, with 0.015% to 0.017% in the top ten. Stem cell-like memory, regulatory, central memory and naive CD4+ cells were sorted via CD45RO/CCR7/CD25/CD127/CD95/CD27. Sorting produced populations that all topped 98% purity. This receptor was identified in a man younger than 35 with type 1 diabetes. The sample was naive CD4+ T cells from blood.

CDR3 sequence: CASSVGQPGTEAFF. CDR3 coding DNA: TGCGCCAGCAGCGTGGGACAGCCCGGGACTGAAGCTTTCTTT. This rearrangement joins TRBV5-1 to TRBJ1-1, with 7 bases fitting TRBD1. The CDR3 runs to 14 residues. CDR1 is SGHRS, CDR2 YFSETQ, per germline. V lost 4 bases, J lost 5 bases, and 8 bases stayed unmatched.